This TCR beta chain was retrieved from a study of shared clonotypes between healthy human individuals. Study observations and caveats: Shared clonotypes across all four donors exceeded non-shared ones in generation probability.

This CDR3 region has 15 residues. CDR1 is SGHNT, CDR2 YYREEE, per germline (reference sequence). As concerns this clone: No antigen is known for it. At one of its ends the junction is not consistent with the germline gene, which may arise from a read error.

The method was immunoSEQ multiplex PCR; TCRdb's version includes in-frame clones alone and lacks a portion of them. The data show around 1.1 million clones, 60% to 80% seen once. The sample was memory CD4+ T cells from PBMCs. Subset noted: CD45RA-negative fraction. The clonotype originates from a man aged 18 to 35 in good health. Some clones in this sample may be carry-over from other donors' samples. This chain uses TRBV5-4 with TRBJ2-2, with TRBD2 matching 7 bases. DNA of the CDR3: TGTGCCAGCAGCTGGGGGGGAACTGGCACCAGGGAGCTGTTTTTT. Translation gives CASSWGGTGTRELFF.